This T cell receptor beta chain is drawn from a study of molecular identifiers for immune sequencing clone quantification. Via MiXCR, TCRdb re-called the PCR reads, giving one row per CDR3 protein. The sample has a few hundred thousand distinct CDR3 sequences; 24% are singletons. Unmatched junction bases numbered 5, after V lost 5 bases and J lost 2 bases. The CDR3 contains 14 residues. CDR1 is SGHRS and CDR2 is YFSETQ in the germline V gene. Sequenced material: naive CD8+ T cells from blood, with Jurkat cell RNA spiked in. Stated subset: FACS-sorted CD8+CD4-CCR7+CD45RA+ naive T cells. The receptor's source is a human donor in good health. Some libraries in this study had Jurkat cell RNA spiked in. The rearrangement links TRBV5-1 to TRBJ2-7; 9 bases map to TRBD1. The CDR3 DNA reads TGCGCCAGCAGACAAGGGACAGGGACCTACGAGCAGTACTTC. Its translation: CASRQGTGTYEQYF. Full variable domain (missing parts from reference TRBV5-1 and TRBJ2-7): KAGVTQTPRYLIKTRGQQVTLSCSPISGHRSVSWYQQTPGQGLQFLFEYFSETQRNKGNFPGRFSGRQFSNSRSEMNVSTLELGDSALYLCASRQGTGTYEQYFGPGTRLTVT.